What follows are 31 T cell receptor beta chains derived from one specimen sequenced in a study of regulatory T cells in long-lasting Graves disease. To make TCR beta libraries, researchers used iRepertoire HTBI primers and Arm-PCR of CDR3 regions. Via MiXCR, TCRdb re-called the multiplex PCR reads, giving one row per CDR3 protein. Of hundreds of thousands of distinct CDR3 sequences in the sample, 16% were seen once. Documented time point: newly diagnosed GD, antithyroid drugs for less than 3 months. Making the TCR library involved RNA that had been extracted from PBMCs. This sample also appeared in a second study, on T cells in Graves' hyperthyroidism and ophthalmopathy.

Source: peripheral blood mononuclear cells (PBMCs), taken at new diagnosis, from a patient treated with antithyroid drugs. The receptors were sampled from a middle-aged woman with Graves disease.

The chain couples TRBV3-1 to TRBJ2-7; D might be TRBD1 (7 bases). V dropped 1 base and J dropped 9 bases, with 16 bases sitting between them. Germline CDR1 and CDR2: LGHDT and YNNKEL (reference sequence). The CDR3 loop spans 14 amino acids. The CDR3 loop reads CASSQVPQGTSQYF. CDR3 DNA: TGTGCCAGCAGCCAAGTTCCACAGGGGACTTCGCAGTACTTC.

A remark on this clonotype: Being one base from a much bigger clone, this may be a read error. This is likely a read error, given that the CDR3 carries no conserved phenylalanine or tryptophan at its end. The chain carries TRBV27 and TRBJ1-2, with D hard to call. Germline CDR1 reads MNHEY; CDR2 reads SMNVEV (reference sequence). The CDR3 has 12 residues. V lost 10 bases and J 0 bases, leaving 9 bases between the germline ends. CDR3 bases: TGTGCCACCCTACACCCTAACTATGGCTACACCCTC. As protein: CATLHPNYGYTL.

The chain links TRBV11-2 to TRBJ2-1, with 9 bases lining up with TRBD2. The CDR3 has 15 residues. V trimming: 0 bases; J trimming: 7 bases; junction bases outside the gene matches: 4. The germline V gene has CDR1 SGHAT and CDR2 FQNNGV. In DNA form, the CDR3 reads TGTGCCAGCAGCTTAGACTCGCGGGGGGGGAATGAGCAGTTCTTC. Its protein is CASSLDSRGGNEQFF.

The sample holds many counts of this clonotype. The chain couples TRBV7-9 to TRBJ2-3, with 11 bases that match TRBD2. CDR3 length: 19 residues. With 4 bases clipped from V and 5 bases from J, the junction kept 17 bases outside the gene matches. From germline, CDR1 is SEHNR and CDR2 FQNEAQ (reference sequence). The CDR3 DNA reads as TGTGCCAGCAGCTCCCCCGACAATGGTAGCGGGGGGGCCAGAGATACGCAGTATTTT. Translated, it gives CASSSPDNGSGGARDTQYF.

This clonotype was picked up a small number of times. This may be a read error: a much more frequent sequence differs by one nucleotide. The chain employs TRBV3-1 and TRBJ2-4; D remains unclear. The J call may be mistaken, given a closer DNA end match to TRBJ2-1. There are 13 residues in the CDR3. Germline V gene data show CDR1 as LGHDT and CDR2 as YNNKEL (reference sequence). The CDR3 sequence: CASSQEQVETQFF. As DNA, the CDR3 is TGTGCCAGCAGCCAAGAGCAAGTAGAGACCCAGTTCTTC.

The table lists this clonotype with many counts. The V and J genes are TRBV6-1 and TRBJ2-7; D unresolved. From germline, CDR1 is MNHNS and CDR2 SASEGT. V was clipped by 3 bases and J by 2 bases, with 14 bases between them. The CDR3 is 15 residues long. The CDR3 sequence: CASSDFRWSTYEQYF. The CDR3 bases are TGTGCCAGCAGTGATTTTCGGTGGTCGACCTACGAGCAGTACTTC.

This clonotype was seen a few times. The V call is TRBV20-1, the J call TRBJ2-1; TRBD1 is a possible D gene (5 bases). The germline V gene has CDR1 DFQATT and CDR2 SNEGSKA (reference sequence). This CDR3 has 14 residues. V lost 0 bases and J lost 7, with 13 bases in between. The CDR3, as DNA: TGCAGTGCTAGAGAAGGGGCTTTCGGGAATGAGCAGTTCTTC. Protein sequence: CSAREGAFGNEQFF.

This clonotype was seen repeatedly, ten times or more. The V call is TRBV11-2, the J call TRBJ2-7; no clear D. Germline V CDR1 and CDR2: SGHAT, FQNNGV. The V gene lost 3 bases and the J gene lost 4 bases, with 16 bases spanning the gap. The CDR3 length is 15 residues. The CDR3 nucleotides read TGTGCCAGCAGCTTGTATGAGACTCTGGTTTACGAGCAGTACTTC. Translating gives CASSLYETLVYEQYF.

In this sample, this clonotype turned up many times. The V and J genes are TRBV29-1 and TRBJ2-3; 8 bases are a match to TRBD2. The CDR3 covers 14 residues. J gave up 0 bases and V 1 base, and 0 bases lay outside the gene matches. The germline CDR1 and CDR2 sequences are SQVTM and ANQGSEA. The CDR3 bases are TGCAGCGTTGAAGCGGGGGGGAGCACAGATACGCAGTATTTT. Encoded protein: CSVEAGGSTDTQYF.

Only a few counts were recorded for this clonotype. Likely a read error: the CDR3 ends without its conserved phenylalanine or tryptophan. The chain couples TRBV6-1 to TRBJ1-1; tentative D call: TRBD1 (5 bases). The germline CDR1 and CDR2 sequences are MNHNS and SASEGT. Trimming cost V 6 bases and J 4 bases, with 15 bases left between them. The CDR3 contains 14 residues. This chain's CDR3 is CASRPEWRGTEAFV. The CDR3 region has the DNA TGTGCCAGCAGGCCAGAATGGAGGGGCACTGAAGCTTTCGTT.

This chain connects TRBV27 to TRBJ1-1; no reliable D call. CDR3 length: 13 residues. CDR1 is MNHEY and CDR2 is SMNVEV in the germline V gene (reference sequence). Trimming shortened V by 6 bases and J by 8 bases, and 16 bases separated the two germline ends. The CDR3 DNA reads TGTGCCAGCAGCGGATCGTTGAGGGTGGAAGCTTTCTTT. Its protein product is CASSGSLRVEAFF.

This clonotype came up a few times. The chain uses TRBV5-6 and TRBJ1-3; a weak D match, TRBD1 (5 bases). Germline V gives CDR1 SGHDT, CDR2 YYEEEE. Trimming cost V 4 bases and J 0 bases, with 11 bases left between them. The CDR3 consists of 15 residues. The CDR3 DNA is TGTGCCAGCAGCGACACAGGAATCTCTGGAAACACCATATATTTT. This encodes CASSDTGISGNTIYF.

The rearrangement joins TRBV3-1 to TRBJ1-1, with 7 bases matching TRBD1. V lost 4 bases, J lost 6 bases, and 11 bases stayed unmatched. The CDR3 sequence is 15 residues long. Germline CDR1 and CDR2: LGHDT and YNNKEL (reference sequence). CDR3 DNA: TGTGCCAGCAGCCTCCTGACAGGGATAAACGCTGAAGCTTTCTTT. It specifies CASSLLTGINAEAFF.

In the case of this clonotype: Sequence at one end of the junction differs from germline and may be a read error. The chain recombines TRBV20-1 with TRBJ2-2; TRBD2 aligns across 11 bases. The germline CDR1 and CDR2 sequences are DFQATT and SNEGSKA (reference sequence). The CDR3 length is 18 residues. CDR3 region: CGVVGTSGRTTNTGELFF. Here the CDR3 DNA reads TGTGGGGTCGTGGGGACTAGCGGCAGAACGACGAACACCGGGGAGCTGTTTTTT.

Only a few counts were recorded for this clonotype. This chain joins TRBV12-3 or TRBV12-4 and TRBJ2-1, with 8 bases fitting TRBD1. The CDR3 runs 14 residues. With 4 bases clipped from V and 7 bases from J, the junction kept 6 bases outside the gene matches. In nucleotides, the CDR3 is TGTGCCAGCAGTTCGACAGGGGCGGGGAATGAGCAGTTCTTC. Translating gives CASSSTGAGNEQFF.

This clonotype was observed a handful of times. This rearrangement joins TRBV5-6 to TRBJ1-2; TRBD1 agrees at 7 bases. The V and J ends lost 3 bases and 7 bases, in that order; junction bases with no gene match: 9. Germline CDR1 and CDR2: SGHDT and YYEEEE. This CDR3 contains 14 residues. The CDR3 DNA follows: TGTGCCAGCAGCTCTGGAGAGGGGGCGAGTGGCTACACCTTC. Translation gives CASSSGEGASGYTF. Full variable domain (remainder filled in from reference TRBV5-6 and TRBJ1-2): DAGVTQSPTHLIKTRGQQVTLRCSPKSGHDTVSWYQQALGQGPQFIFQYYEEEERQRGNFPDRFSGHQFPNYSSELNVNALLLGDSALYLCASSSGEGASGYTFGSGTRLTVV.

The chain recombines TRBV28 with TRBJ1-1; D perhaps matches TRBD1 (5 bases). The CDR3 is 17 amino acids. With 11 bases removed from V and 3 bases from J, the gap between germline ends came to 28 bases. From germline, CDR1 is MDHEN and CDR2 SYDVKM. The CDR3 bases are TGTGCCGCTCCCCCGAAGCAGGGAGGCAGGAGGGACACTGAAGCTTTCTTT. This translates into CAAPPKQGGRRDTEAFF.

The chain carries TRBV12-3 or TRBV12-4 and TRBJ2-5, with TRBD2 matching 10 bases. The CDR3 is made up of 15 amino acids. Trimming at V came to 5 bases and at J to 0 bases, leaving 3 bases not matched to a gene. CDR3 region: CASSPSGGDQETQYF. Here the CDR3 DNA reads TGTGCCAGCAGTCCTAGCGGGGGTGACCAAGAGACCCAGTACTTC.

This clonotype occurred many times. V gene TRBV12-3 or TRBV12-4 combines with J gene TRBJ2-5; a possible D gene is TRBD2 (7 bases). The CDR3 has 14 amino acids. Trimming shortened V by 6 bases and J by 1 base, and 12 bases separated the two germline ends. The CDR3 nucleotides are TGTGCCAGCAGGGGGGGGGGCATCCAAGAGACCCAGTACTTC. It encodes CASRGGGIQETQYF.

This clonotype was counted only a few times. This chain joins TRBV19 and TRBJ2-1, with D possibly TRBD2 on 6 matching bases. Germline CDR1 reads LNHDA; CDR2 reads SQIVND (reference sequence). The germline V and J ends were trimmed by 5 bases and 3 bases, with 14 bases remaining between them. CDR3 length: 15 amino acids. DNA of the CDR3: TGTGCCAGTAGTTGGGGTGGGGGGTTCTACAATGAGCAGTTCTTC. It is translated as CASSWGGGFYNEQFF. The whole variable domain, filled in from reference TRBV19 and TRBJ2-1, reads DGGITQSPKYLFRKEGQNVTLSCEQNLNHDAMYWYRQDPGQGLRLIYYSQIVNDFQKGDIAEGYSVSREKKESFPLTVTSAQKNPTAFYLCASSWGGGFYNEQFFGPGTRLTVL.

This clonotype was found a few times. The chain links TRBV5-6 to TRBJ1-5; 7 positions agree with TRBD1. Looked up from germline, CDR1 is SGHDT and CDR2 is YYEEEE. The ends lost 4 bases at V and 0 bases at J; junction bases unmatched: 7. The CDR3 contains 16 residues. The CDR3 protein is CASSPTGTYSNQPQHF. The CDR3, as DNA: TGTGCCAGCAGCCCGACAGGGACTTATAGCAATCAGCCCCAGCATTTT.

The rearrangement uses TRBV9 and TRBJ2-1, with 8 bases aligning to TRBD2. There are 15 residues in the CDR3. V dropped 0 bases and J dropped 7; count of bases not matched to a gene: 6. Germline lookup yields CDR1 SGDLS and CDR2 YYNGEE. CDR3 DNA sequence: TGTGCCAGCAGCGTAGAAGCGGGGGCCCAGAATGAGCAGTTCTTC. It yields the protein CASSVEAGAQNEQFF.

Concerning this clonotype itself: Relative to the germline gene, one junction end is altered; a read error may explain this. This chain joins TRBV4-1 and TRBJ1-2; no clear D gene. The CDR3 length is 16 residues. Per germline, CDR1 MGHRA and CDR2 YSYEKL. The CDR3 loop is CASSQDWEGFVYGYTF. Here the CDR3 DNA reads TGTGCCAGCAGCCAAGATTGGGAAGGGTTCGTCTATGGCTACACCTTC.

This rearrangement joins TRBV20-1 to TRBJ2-1, with D uncertain. The V gene lost 5 bases and the J gene lost 2 bases, with 1 base spanning the gap. The CDR3 covers 10 residues. The germline V gene has CDR1 DFQATT and CDR2 SNEGSKA (reference sequence). The chain's CDR3 is CSAAYNEQFF. The CDR3 coding sequence is TGCAGTGCTGCCTACAATGAGCAGTTCTTC.

This clonotype was counted ten times or more. The genes are TRBV28 and TRBJ2-7; 10 bases fit TRBD1. The germline V gene encodes CDR1 MDHEN and CDR2 SYDVKM. This CDR3 region has 15 residues. V lost 6 bases and J lost 3; bases outside the gene matches: 8. CDR3: CASSYGTGVGYEQYF. CDR3 nucleotides: TGTGCCAGCAGCTACGGGACAGGGGTGGGCTACGAGCAGTACTTC.

This clonotype was seen ten or more times. The chain links TRBV11-3 to TRBJ2-1; TRBD2 matches 8 bases. The CDR3 has 14 residues. Trimming took 5 bases from V and 2 from J; bases not matched to a gene: 2. Germline V gives CDR1 SGHNT, CDR2 YENEEA. The CDR3 sequence is CASSPGLAYNEQFF. As DNA, the CDR3 is TGTGCCAGCAGCCCGGGACTAGCCTACAATGAGCAGTTCTTC.

This clonotype has ten or more counts. This sequence joins TRBV18 and TRBJ1-1; the D is unclear. The germline V gene encodes CDR1 KGHSH and CDR2 LQKENI. The V end lost 4 bases, the J end lost 8 bases, and 14 bases lay between the germline ends. There are 13 residues in the CDR3. The CDR3 bases are TGTGCCAGCTCACAGAAGGGTTACGGGGAAGCTTTCTTT. Its translation is CASSQKGYGEAFF.

This clonotype was counted many times. The rearrangement uses TRBV12-3 or TRBV12-4 and TRBJ2-1; no firm D call. Trimming left V 7 bases short and J 9 bases short, with 13 bases between. The CDR3 contains 12 residues. The CDR3 DNA follows: TGTGCCAGCAACGCCCCCACGGGTGAGCAGTTCTTC. Its protein is CASNAPTGEQFF.

This clonotype was seen a single time. The chain carries TRBV19 and TRBJ2-3; 8 bases agree with TRBD1. V lost 6 bases and J lost 1; bases outside the gene matches: 6. Germline V gene lookup returns CDR1 LNHDA and CDR2 SQIVND (reference sequence). This CDR3 is 15 amino acids long. CDR3 sequence reads: CASRDRAGGTDTQYF. CDR3 in DNA: TGTGCCAGTAGGGACAGGGCCGGGGGCACAGATACGCAGTATTTT.

This clonotype showed up just a few times. This sequence joins TRBV9 and TRBJ1-1; D remains unclear. CDR1 is SGDLS and CDR2 is YYNGEE in the germline V gene. The V end was cut by 2 bases, the J end by 1 base, with 9 bases between. This CDR3 is built from 14 residues. The CDR3 loop reads CASSVRQANTEAFF. CDR3 bases: TGTGCCAGCAGCGTTAGGCAGGCGAACACTGAAGCTTTCTTT.

The chain uses TRBV7-8 and TRBJ1-5, with D uncertain. V shed 4 bases and J shed 3 bases, with 13 bases lying between them. CDR3 length equals 15 residues. From germline, CDR1 is SGHVS and CDR2 FQNEAQ. The DNA for the CDR3 is TGTGCCAGCAGCTCCGACCGTTGGTTCAATCAGCCCCAGCATTTT. The encoded protein is CASSSDRWFNQPQHF. Supplemented by reference TRBV7-8 and TRBJ1-5, the full variable domain reads GAGVSQSPRYKVAKRGQDVALRCDPISGHVSLFWYQQALGQGPEFLTYFQNEAQLDKSGLPSDRFFAERPEGSVSTLKIQRTQQEDSAVYLCASSSDRWFNQPQHFGDGTRLSIL.